This T cell receptor beta chain was captured in a study of shared clonotypes between healthy human individuals. Study in general: Three plates each covered CD4 naive and memory; CD8 naive two, CD8 memory one.

Here immunoSEQ multiplex PCR was the method, and the copy in TCRdb shows in-frame clones only, minus some. This sample has roughly 590,000 clones, with about 95% found just once. The germline V gene has CDR1 SGHDT and CDR2 YYEEEE. Unmatched junction bases numbered 3, after V lost 3 bases and J lost 5 bases. The CDR3 extends over 14 amino acids. Cells designated naive CD8 were CD45RO-negative and were positively selected for CCR7, with terminally differentiated effector memory CD45RA+ cells excluded. Healthy and HIV-negative, the adult donors had no recent acute infections or vaccinations. Every donor was a Caucasian adult from Nashville, Tennessee. In the case of this clone: Other DNA sequences in this specimen translate into the identical CDR3.

The receptor was isolated from a woman aged 25 to 39 in good health. Sequencing was done on a sample of naive CD8+ T cells sorted from blood. The genes are TRBV5-6 and TRBJ1-4, with TRBD1 matching over 8 bases. The CDR3 sequence: CASSYGTGNEKLFF. As DNA, the CDR3 is TGTGCCAGCAGCTACGGGACAGGAAATGAAAAACTGTTTTTT.